This paragraph reports one T cell receptor (beta chain). Repertoires were generated with immunoSEQ multiplex PCR, while TCRdb's copy carries only in-frame clones and drops some. The sample lists about 210,000 clones, 81% seen once, with around 10% in the top ten. In germline, CDR1 is MNHNY, CDR2 SVGAGI (reference sequence). CDR3 size: 13 residues. The V end lost 4 bases, the J end lost 1 base, and 8 bases lay between the germline ends. This record belongs to a study of blood T cell repertoires in COVID-19. This receptor was identified in a woman aged 50 to 65 with acute COVID-19. Sequenced material: PBMCs or T cells enriched from blood (not recorded which). The V gene is TRBV6-6, the J gene TRBJ2-7, with a weak D call TRBD2 (6 bases). CDR3 sequence reads: CASSSGTSYEQYF. The CDR3 DNA reads as TGTGCCAGCAGTTCTGGGACTTCCTACGAGCAGTACTTC.